Shown below are 6 T cell receptor beta chains from a single sample sequenced in a study of T cell responses to AZD1222 COVID-19 vaccine. This table comes from immunoSEQ multiplex PCR, and its TCRdb copy is limited to in-frame clones, with some not included. The sample has about 72,000 clones, 80% to 90% seen once. Sequencing used peripheral blood, obtained 28 days after the second AZD1222 dose. These receptor sequences come from an adult who received the AZD1222 COVID-19 vaccine.

This chain uses TRBV12-3 or TRBV12-4 with TRBJ2-7; TRBD2 might be the D (5 bases). The V gene lost 4 bases and the J gene lost 4 bases, with 11 bases spanning the gap. The CDR3 is made up of 13 amino acids. The CDR3 sequence is CASSSGEMYEQYF. In DNA form, the CDR3 reads TGTGCCAGCAGTTCTGGGGAGATGTACGAGCAGTACTTC.

This clone has only one observation. The junction departs from germline at one end; a sequencing error may be responsible. This chain uses TRBV6-2 or TRBV6-3 with TRBJ2-2; a weak D match, TRBD2 (5 bases). The germline gives CDR1 MNHEY, CDR2 SVGEGT. The CDR3 length is 15 residues. CDR3 in amino acids: CATSDWRRRTGELFF. In nucleotides, the CDR3 is TGTGCCACCAGTGACTGGCGGCGGAGGACCGGGGAGCTGTTTTTT.

This clone was detected once. V gene TRBV11-3 combines with J gene TRBJ1-1; D perhaps matches TRBD1 (6 bases). Germline V lookup: CDR1 SGHNT, CDR2 YENEEA. The CDR3 consists of 13 residues. Trimming removed 4 bases at V and 6 bases at J, with 12 bases between. The CDR3, as DNA: TGTGCCAGCAGCTCCCCGGGGGGCGCTGAAGCTTTCTTT. Its protein product is CASSSPGGAEAFF.

This clone was counted a few times. The V gene is TRBV28, the J gene TRBJ1-1, with D tentatively TRBD1 (6 bases). This CDR3 is built from 13 residues. V shed 11 bases and J shed 0 bases, with 13 bases lying between them. The V gene's germline CDR1 is MDHEN and CDR2 SYDVKM. The CDR3 region is CAGRRGMNTEAFF. CDR3 coding DNA: TGTGCCGGACGCAGGGGAATGAACACTGAAGCTTTCTTT.

This rearrangement joins TRBV7-2 to TRBJ2-5; maybe TRBD2 (6 bases). The CDR3 contains 15 residues. The germline CDR1 and CDR2 sequences are SGHTA and FQGNSA. Trimming removed 1 base at V and 5 bases at J, with 14 bases between. As DNA, the CDR3 is TGTGCCAGCAGCTTAGAGGGACTCCACGGCGAGACCCAGTACTTC. Residues: CASSLEGLHGETQYF.

This rearrangement joins TRBV5-4 to TRBJ2-5, with 8 bases that match TRBD2. There are 17 residues in the CDR3. Germline trimming cut 4 bases from V and 5 bases from J; bases unmatched to any gene: 16. Germline CDR1 and CDR2: SGHNT and YYREEE (reference sequence). The CDR3 protein is CASSPPPPAGVGETQYF. DNA of the CDR3: TGTGCCAGCAGCCCTCCTCCTCCAGCGGGAGTGGGGGAGACCCAGTACTTC.